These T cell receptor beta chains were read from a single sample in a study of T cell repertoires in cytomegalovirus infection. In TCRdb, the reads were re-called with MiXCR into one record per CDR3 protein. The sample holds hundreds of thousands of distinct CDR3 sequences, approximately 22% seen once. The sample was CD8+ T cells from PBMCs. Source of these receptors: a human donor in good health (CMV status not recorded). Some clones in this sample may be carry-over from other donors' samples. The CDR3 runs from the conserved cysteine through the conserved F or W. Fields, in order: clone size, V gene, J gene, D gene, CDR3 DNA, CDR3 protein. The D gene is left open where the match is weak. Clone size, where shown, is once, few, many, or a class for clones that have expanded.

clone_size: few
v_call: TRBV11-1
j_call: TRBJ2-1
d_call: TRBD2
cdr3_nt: TGTGCCAGCAGCCCCGATGGGCGGGGGGATTACAATGAGCAGTTCTTC
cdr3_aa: CASSPDGRGDYNEQFF

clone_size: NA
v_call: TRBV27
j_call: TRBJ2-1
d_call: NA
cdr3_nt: TGTGCCAGCGGGGGTAGCTCCTACAATGAGCAGTTCTTC
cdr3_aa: CASGGSSYNEQFF

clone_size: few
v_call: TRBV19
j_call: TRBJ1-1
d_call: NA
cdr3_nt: TGTGCCAGTAGTTACTCGGTCGGCGGTACTGAAGCTTTCTTT
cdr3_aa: CASSYSVGGTEAFF

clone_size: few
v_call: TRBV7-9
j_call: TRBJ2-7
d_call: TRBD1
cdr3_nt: TGTGCCAGCAGCACAATAGGACAGGGATTTTACGAGCAGTACTTC
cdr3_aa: CASSTIGQGFYEQYF

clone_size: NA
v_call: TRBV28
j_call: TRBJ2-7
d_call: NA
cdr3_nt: TGTGCCAGCAGTTTCGACAGGACATCTACCTACGAGCAGTACTTC
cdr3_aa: CASSFDRTSTYEQYF

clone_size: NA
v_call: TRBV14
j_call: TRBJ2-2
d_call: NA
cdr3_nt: TGTGCCAGCAGCCAAAAGTTTAGGGATGCGAACACCGGGGAGCTGTTTTTT
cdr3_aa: CASSQKFRDANTGELFF

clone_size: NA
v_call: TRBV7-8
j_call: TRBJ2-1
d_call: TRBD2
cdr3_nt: TGTGCCAGCAGCTTAGCGCTAGCGGGGGGGCTAGGTTACAACAATGAGCAGTTCTTC
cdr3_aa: CASSLALAGGLGYNNEQFF

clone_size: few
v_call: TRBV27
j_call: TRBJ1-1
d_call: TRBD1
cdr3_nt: TGTGCCAGCAGTTTAGGATCGGGACAGGGTCGAGAAGCTTTCTTT
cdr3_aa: CASSLGSGQGREAFF

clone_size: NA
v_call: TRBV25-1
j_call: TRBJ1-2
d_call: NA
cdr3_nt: TGTGCCAGCAGTGAAGGTATTTTTGGGGGCTACACCTTC
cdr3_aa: CASSEGIFGGYTF

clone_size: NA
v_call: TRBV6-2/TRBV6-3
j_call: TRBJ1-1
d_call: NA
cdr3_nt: TGTGCCAGCAGTTACGGGGACGGTGACACTGAAGCTTTCTTT
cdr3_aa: CASSYGDGDTEAFF

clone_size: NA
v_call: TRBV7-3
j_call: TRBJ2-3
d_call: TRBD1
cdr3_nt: TGTGCCAGCAGCTCCTCCCCGACAGGGATGAGGGGCACAGATACGCAGTATTTT
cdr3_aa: CASSSSPTGMRGTDTQYF

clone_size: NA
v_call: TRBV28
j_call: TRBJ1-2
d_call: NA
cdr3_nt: TGTGCCAGCAAATCCGCGCCGGGTCGGTATGGCTACACCTTC
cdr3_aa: CASKSAPGRYGYTF

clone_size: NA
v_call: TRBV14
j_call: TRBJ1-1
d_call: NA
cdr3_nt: TGTGCCAGCAGCCAAGGACTAACAGGGATGACCACTGAAGCTTTCTTT
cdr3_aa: CASSQGLTGMTTEAFF

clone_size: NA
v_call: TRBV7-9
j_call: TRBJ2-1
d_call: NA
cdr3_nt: TGTGCCAGCAGCAGATCCTTCAATGAGCAGTTCTTC
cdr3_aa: CASSRSFNEQFF

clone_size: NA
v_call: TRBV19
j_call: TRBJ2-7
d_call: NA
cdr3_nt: TGTGCCAGTAGCCCAGGGGTAGCCGAGCAGTACTTC
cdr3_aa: CASSPGVAEQYF

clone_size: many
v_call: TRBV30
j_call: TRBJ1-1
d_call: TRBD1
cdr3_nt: TGTGCCTGGAGTCCCCCCGGGACAGCGAACACTGAAGCTTTCTTT
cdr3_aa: CAWSPPGTANTEAFF

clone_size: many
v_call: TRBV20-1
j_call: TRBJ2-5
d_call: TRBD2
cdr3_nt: TGCAGTGCTAGAGATCTCGGACCGGGACTAGCGGCGCAAGAGACCCAGTACTTC
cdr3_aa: CSARDLGPGLAAQETQYF

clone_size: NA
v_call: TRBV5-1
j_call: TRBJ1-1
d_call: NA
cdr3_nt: TGCGCCAGCAGCTTGAAGTCAGGGGCCGACACTGAAGCTTTCTTT
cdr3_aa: CASSLKSGADTEAFF

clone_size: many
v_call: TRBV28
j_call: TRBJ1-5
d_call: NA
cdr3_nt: TGTGCCAGCAGCCAAGGGGACTTCAGCAATCAGCCCCAGCATTTT
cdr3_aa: CASSQGDFSNQPQHF

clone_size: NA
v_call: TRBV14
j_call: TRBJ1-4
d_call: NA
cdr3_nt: TGTGCCAGCAGCCAAGCGTCGGCCCTTATGGAAAAACTGTTTTTT
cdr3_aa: CASSQASALMEKLFF

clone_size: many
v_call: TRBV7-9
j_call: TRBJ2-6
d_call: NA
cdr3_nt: TGTGCCAGCAGCTTAGCCGACTCTGGGGCCAACGTCCTGACTTTC
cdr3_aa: CASSLADSGANVLTF

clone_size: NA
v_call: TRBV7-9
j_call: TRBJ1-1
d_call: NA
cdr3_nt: TGTGCCAGCAGGGGATTTAGGGCATCCAACACTGAAGCTTTCTTT
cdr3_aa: CASRGFRASNTEAFF

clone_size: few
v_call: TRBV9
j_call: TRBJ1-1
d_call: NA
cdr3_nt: TGTGCCAGCAGCGTAGCGTGGGCCGGGGACACTGAAGCTTTCTTT
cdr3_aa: CASSVAWAGDTEAFF

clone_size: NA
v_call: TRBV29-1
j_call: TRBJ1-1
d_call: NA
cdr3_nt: TGCAGCGTTGAAGCGGCAGGGAACACTGAAGCTTTCTTT
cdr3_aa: CSVEAAGNTEAFF

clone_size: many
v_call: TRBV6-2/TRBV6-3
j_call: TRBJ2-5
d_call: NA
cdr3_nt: TGTGCCAGCTCCTTGCGGGGGCCCAGTCGTCAGACCCAGTACTTC
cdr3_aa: CASSLRGPSRQTQYF

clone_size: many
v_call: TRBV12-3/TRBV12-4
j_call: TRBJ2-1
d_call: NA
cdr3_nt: TGTGCCAGCAGTTTCGGACTCTTGGTTGCGGACAATGAGCAGTTCTTC
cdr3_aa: CASSFGLLVADNEQFF

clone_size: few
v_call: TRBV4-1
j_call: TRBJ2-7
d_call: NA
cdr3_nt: TGCGCCAGCAGCCAAGTTATCGGCGGCGGCGAGCAGTACTTC
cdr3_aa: CASSQVIGGGEQYF

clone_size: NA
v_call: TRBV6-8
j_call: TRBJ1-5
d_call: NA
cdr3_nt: TGTGCCAGCAGTTACTCGAGAGGGGCGGGTCAGCCCCAGCATTTT
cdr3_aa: CASSYSRGAGQPQHF

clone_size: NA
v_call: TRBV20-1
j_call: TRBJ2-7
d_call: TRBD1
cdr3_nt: TGCAGTGCTAGTCGCCAGGGGGAAGACGAGCAGTACTTC
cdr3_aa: CSASRQGEDEQYF

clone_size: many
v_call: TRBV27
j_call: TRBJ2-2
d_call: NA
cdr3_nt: TGTGCCAGCAGTTGGAATCCGGGACGTGCGAACACCGGGGAGCTGTTTTTT
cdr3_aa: CASSWNPGRANTGELFF

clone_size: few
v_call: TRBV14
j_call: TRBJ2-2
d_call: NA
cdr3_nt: TGTGCCAGCAGCCCGACCTTTAACACCGGGGAGCTGTTTTTT
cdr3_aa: CASSPTFNTGELFF

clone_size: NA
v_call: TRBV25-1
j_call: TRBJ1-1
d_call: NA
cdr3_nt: TGTGCCAGCAGTGGGTATCCACCTGAAGCTTTCTTT
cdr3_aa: CASSGYPPEAFF

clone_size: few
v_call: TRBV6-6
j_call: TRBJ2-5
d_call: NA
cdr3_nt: TGTGCCAGCAAAAAGGACCCGGGGCAAGAGACCCAGTACTTC
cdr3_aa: CASKKDPGQETQYF